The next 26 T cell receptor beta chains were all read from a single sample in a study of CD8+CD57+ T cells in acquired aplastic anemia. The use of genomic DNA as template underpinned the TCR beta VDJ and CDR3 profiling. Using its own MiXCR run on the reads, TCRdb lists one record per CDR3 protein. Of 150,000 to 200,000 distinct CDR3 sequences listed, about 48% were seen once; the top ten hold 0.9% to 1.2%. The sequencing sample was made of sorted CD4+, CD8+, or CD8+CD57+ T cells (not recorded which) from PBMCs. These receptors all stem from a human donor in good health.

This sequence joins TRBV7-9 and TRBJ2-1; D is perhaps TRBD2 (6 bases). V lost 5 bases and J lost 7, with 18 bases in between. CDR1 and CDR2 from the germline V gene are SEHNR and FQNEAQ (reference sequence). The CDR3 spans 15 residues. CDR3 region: CASSPPGRDVNEQFF. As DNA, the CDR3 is TGTGCCAGCAGCCCCCCGGGGCGGGATGTGAATGAGCAGTTCTTC.

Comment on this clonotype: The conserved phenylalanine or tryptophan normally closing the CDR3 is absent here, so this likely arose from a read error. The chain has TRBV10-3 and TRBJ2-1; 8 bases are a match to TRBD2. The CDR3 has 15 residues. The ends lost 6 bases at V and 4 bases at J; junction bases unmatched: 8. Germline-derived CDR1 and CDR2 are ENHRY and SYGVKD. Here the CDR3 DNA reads TGTGCCATCAGCGGGACTAGAGGGGGGTACAATGAGCAGTTCTTA. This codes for CAISGTRGGYNEQFL.

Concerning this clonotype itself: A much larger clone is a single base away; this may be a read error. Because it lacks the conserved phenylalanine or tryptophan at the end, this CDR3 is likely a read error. In DNA form, the CDR3 reads TGTGCCAGCAGCGCCCTGGGCTCTGGAAACACCATATATCTT. Its protein product is CASSALGSGNTIYL. J is TRBJ1-3 and V is TRBV7-6; D is ambiguous. This CDR3 spans 14 amino acids. In germline, CDR1 is SGHVS, CDR2 FNYEAQ. V gave up 5 bases and J gave up 0 bases, with 8 bases separating them.

Here the CDR3 DNA reads TGCAGTGCTAGATCGTCAACAGGGGTTGAAGGAAACACCATATATTTT. Its translation: CSARSSTGVEGNTIYF. The chain recombines TRBV20-1 with TRBJ1-3; 7 bases are a match to TRBD1. The CDR3 is made up of 16 amino acids. V lost 2 bases to trimming and J lost 4 bases; unmatched junction nucleotides: 11. CDR1 and CDR2 from the germline V gene are DFQATT and SNEGSKA (reference sequence).

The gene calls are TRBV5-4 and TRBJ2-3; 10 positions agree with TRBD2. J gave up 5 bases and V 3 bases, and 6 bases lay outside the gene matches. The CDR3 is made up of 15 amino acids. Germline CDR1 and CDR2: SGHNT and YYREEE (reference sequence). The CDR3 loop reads CASSSILAGEDTQYF. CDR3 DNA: TGTGCCAGCAGCTCGATCCTAGCGGGGGAAGATACGCAGTATTTT.

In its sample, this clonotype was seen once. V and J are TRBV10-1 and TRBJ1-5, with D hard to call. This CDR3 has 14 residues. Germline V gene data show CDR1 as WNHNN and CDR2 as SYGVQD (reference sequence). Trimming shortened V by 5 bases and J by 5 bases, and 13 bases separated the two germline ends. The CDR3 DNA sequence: TGCGCCAGCAGTATAGCCCGGCCGGATCAGCCCCAGCATTTT. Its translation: CASSIARPDQPQHF.

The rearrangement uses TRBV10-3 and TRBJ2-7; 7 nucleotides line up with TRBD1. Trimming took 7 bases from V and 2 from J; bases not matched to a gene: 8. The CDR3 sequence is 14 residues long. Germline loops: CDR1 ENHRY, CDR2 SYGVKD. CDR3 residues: CAITETGTTYEQYF. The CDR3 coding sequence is TGTGCCATCACCGAGACAGGGACCACCTACGAGCAGTACTTC.

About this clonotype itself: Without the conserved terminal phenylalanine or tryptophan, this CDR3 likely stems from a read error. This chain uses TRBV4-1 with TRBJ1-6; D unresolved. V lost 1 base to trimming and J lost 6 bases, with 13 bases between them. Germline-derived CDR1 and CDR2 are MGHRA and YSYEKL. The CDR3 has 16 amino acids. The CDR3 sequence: CASSQGTAHLNSPLHS. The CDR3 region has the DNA TGCGCCAGCAGCCAAGGGACGGCACACCTTAATTCACCCCTCCACTCT.

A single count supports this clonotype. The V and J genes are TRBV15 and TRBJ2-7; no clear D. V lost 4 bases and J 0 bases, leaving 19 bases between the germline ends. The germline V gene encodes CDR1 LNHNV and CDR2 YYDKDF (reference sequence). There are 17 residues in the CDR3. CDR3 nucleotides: TGTGCCACCAGCAAGGGTCGGGTTGGCGGTTTCTCCTACGAGCAGTACTTC. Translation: CATSKGRVGGFSYEQYF. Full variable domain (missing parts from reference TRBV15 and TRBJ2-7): DAMVIQNPRYQVTQFGKPVTLSCSQTLNHNVMYWYQQKSSQAPKLLFHYYDKDFNNEADTPDNFQSRRPNTSFCFLDIRSPGLGDTAMYLCATSKGRVGGFSYEQYFGPGTRLTVT.

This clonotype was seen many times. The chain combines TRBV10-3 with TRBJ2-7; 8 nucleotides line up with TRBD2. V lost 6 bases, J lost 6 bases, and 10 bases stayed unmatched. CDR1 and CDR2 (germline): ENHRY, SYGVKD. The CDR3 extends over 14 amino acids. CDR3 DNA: TGTGCCATCAGCGGGACTAGTATAACCCTCGAGCAGTACTTC. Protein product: CAISGTSITLEQYF.

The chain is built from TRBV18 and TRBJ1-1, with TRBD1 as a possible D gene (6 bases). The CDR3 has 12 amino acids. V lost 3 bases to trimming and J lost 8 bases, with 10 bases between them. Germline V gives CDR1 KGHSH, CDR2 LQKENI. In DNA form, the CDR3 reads TGTGCCAGCTCACCGACAGGCTGGGAAGCTTTCTTT. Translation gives CASSPTGWEAFF.

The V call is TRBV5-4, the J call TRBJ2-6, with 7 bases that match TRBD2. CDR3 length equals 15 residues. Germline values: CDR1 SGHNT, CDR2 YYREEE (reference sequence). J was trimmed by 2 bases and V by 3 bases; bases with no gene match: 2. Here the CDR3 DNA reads TGTGCCAGCAGCTGGGGGGGGGCTGGGGCCAACGTCCTGACTTTC. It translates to CASSWGGAGANVLTF.

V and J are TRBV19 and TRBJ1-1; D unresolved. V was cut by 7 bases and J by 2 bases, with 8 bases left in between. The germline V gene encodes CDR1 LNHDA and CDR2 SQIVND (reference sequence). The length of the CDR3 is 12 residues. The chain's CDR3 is CASKDQNTEAFF. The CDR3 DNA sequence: TGTGCCAGTAAGGACCAAAACACTGAAGCTTTCTTT.

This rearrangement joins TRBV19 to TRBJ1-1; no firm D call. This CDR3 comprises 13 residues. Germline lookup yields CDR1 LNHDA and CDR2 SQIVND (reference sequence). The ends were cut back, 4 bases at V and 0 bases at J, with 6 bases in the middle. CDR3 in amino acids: CASSTNMNTEAFF. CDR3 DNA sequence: TGTGCCAGTAGTACAAACATGAACACTGAAGCTTTCTTT. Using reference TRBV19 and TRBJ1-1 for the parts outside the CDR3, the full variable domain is DGGITQSPKYLFRKEGQNVTLSCEQNLNHDAMYWYRQDPGQGLRLIYYSQIVNDFQKGDIAEGYSVSREKKESFPLTVTSAQKNPTAFYLCASSTNMNTEAFFGQGTRLTVV.

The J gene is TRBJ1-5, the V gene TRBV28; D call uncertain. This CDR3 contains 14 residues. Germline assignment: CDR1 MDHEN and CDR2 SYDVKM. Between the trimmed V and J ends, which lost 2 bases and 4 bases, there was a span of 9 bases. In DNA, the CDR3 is TGTGCCAGCAGTTTACCTGGCAGGAATCAGCCCCAGCATTTT. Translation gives CASSLPGRNQPQHF.

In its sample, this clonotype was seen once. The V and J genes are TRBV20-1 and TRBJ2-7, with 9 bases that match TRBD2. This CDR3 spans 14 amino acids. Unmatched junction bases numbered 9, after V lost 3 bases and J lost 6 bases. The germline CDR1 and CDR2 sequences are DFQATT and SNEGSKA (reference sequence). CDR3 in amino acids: CSARHEAGGLEQYF. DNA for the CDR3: TGCAGTGCTAGGCACGAGGCGGGGGGGCTCGAGCAGTACTTC.

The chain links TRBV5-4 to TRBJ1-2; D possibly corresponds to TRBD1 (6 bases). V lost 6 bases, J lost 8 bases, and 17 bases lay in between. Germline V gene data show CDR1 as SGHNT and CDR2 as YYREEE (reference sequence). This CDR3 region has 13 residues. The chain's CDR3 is CASNFRGAWGYTF. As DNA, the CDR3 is TGTGCCAGCAACTTCCGGGGGGCTTGGGGCTACACCTTC.

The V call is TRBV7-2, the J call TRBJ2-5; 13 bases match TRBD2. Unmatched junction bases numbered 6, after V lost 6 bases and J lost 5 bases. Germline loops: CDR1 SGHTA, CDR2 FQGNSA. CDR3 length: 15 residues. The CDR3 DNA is TGTGCCAGCAGACTAGCGGGAGGGGATTCGGAGACCCAGTACTTC. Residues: CASRLAGGDSETQYF.

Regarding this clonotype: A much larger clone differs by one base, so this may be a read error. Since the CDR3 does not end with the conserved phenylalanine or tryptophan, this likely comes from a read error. In DNA, the CDR3 is TGTGCCAGCAGCCCCATTCTGAGCGGACTCAATGAGCAGTTCCTC. It specifies CASSPILSGLNEQFL. The chain employs TRBV9 and TRBJ2-1; a possible D gene is TRBD2 (5 bases). With 4 bases removed from V and 6 bases from J, the gap between germline ends came to 17 bases. Germline loops: CDR1 SGDLS, CDR2 YYNGEE. CDR3 length equals 15 residues.

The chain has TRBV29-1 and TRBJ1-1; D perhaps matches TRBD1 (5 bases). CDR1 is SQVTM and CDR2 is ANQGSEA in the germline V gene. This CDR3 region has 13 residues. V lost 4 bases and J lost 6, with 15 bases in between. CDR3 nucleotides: TGCAGCGTTGCGGGTCGGGGGATCGCTGAAGCTTTCTTT. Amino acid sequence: CSVAGRGIAEAFF.

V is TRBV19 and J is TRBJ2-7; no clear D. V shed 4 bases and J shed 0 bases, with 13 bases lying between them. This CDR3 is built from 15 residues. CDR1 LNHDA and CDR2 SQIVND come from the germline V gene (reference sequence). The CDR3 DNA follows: TGTGCCAGTAGTAACACCCATTTAAGCTCCTACGAGCAGTACTTC. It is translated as CASSNTHLSSYEQYF.

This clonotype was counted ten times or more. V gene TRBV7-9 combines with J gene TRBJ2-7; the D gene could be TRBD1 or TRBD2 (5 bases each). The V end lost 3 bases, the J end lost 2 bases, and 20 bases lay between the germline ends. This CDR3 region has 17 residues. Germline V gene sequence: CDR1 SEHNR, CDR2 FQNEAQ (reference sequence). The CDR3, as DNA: TGTGCCAGCAGCTTTTTGGGGTCCCGGGACCGAGCCTACGAGCAGTACTTC. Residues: CASSFLGSRDRAYEQYF.

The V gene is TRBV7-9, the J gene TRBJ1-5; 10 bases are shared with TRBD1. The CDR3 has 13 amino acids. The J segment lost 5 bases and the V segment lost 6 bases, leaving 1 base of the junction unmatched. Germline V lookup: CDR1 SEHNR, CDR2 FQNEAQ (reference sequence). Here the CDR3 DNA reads TGTGCCAGCAGTGGACAGGGGGATCAGCCCCAGCATTTT. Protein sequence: CASSGQGDQPQHF.

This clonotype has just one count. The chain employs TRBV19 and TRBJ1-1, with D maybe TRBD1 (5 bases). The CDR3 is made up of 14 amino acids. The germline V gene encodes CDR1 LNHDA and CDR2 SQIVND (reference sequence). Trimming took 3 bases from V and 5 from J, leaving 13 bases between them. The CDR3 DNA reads TGTGCCAGTAGTATTTCGGGGCTGGCAACTGAAGCTTTCTTT. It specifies CASSISGLATEAFF.

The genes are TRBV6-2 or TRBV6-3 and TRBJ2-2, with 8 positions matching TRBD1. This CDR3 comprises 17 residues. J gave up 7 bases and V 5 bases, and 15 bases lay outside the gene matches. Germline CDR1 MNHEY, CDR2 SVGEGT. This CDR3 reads CASSQQGVNPRHGELFF. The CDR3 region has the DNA TGTGCCAGCAGTCAACAGGGGGTTAACCCCCGTCACGGGGAGCTGTTTTTT.

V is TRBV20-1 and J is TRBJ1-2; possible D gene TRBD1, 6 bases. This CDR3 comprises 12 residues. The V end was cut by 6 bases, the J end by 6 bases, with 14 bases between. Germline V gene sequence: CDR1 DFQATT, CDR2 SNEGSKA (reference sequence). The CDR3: CSAREAGDGYTF. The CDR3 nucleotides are TGCAGTGCCCGGGAGGCAGGGGATGGCTACACCTTC.